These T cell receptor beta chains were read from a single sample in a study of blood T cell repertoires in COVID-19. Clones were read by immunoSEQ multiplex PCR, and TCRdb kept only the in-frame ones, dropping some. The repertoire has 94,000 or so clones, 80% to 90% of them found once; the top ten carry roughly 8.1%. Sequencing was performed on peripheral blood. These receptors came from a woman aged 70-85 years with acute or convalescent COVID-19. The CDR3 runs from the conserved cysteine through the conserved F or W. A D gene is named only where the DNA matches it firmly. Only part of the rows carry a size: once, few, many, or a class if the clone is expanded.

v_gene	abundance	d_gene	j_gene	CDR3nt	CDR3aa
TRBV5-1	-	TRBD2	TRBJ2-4	TGCGCCAGCAGCTTGGCCCCGGGACTAGGGACCAAAAACATTCAGTACTTC	CASSLAPGLGTKNIQYF
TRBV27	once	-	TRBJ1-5	TGTGCCAGCAGGGGATGGGGACAAGACACCCAGCCCCAGCATTTT	CASRGWGQDTQPQHF
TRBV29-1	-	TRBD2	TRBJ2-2	TGCAGCGTTATGGGACTAGCGGGAGGGGGCGGGGAGCTGTTTTTT	CSVMGLAGGGGELFF
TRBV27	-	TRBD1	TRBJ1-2	TGTGCCAGCAGTCCGTCCCAGGGGGCAGGGTATGGCTACACCTTC	CASSPSQGAGYGYTF
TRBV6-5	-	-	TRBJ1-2	TGTGCCAGCAATCCCCGGGGACACGGCTACACCTTC	CASNPRGHGYTF
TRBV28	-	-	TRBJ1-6	TGTGCCAGCAGTGGACAGCCCTTCTATAATTCACCCCTCCACTTT	CASSGQPFYNSPLHF
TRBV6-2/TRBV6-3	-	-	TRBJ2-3	TGTGCCAGCAGCAGCACAGGGTATAGCACAGATACGCAGTATTTT	CASSSTGYSTDTQYF
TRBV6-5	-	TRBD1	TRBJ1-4	TGTGCCAGCAGTTACAGGGGGCCTAGCGAAAAACTGTTTTTT	CASSYRGPSEKLFF
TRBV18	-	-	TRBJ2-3	TGTGCCAGCTCACCAGGTTGGCAGGGGAACACAGATACGCAGTATTTT	CASSPGWQGNTDTQYF
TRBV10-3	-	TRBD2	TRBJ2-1	TGTGCCATACGGACTAGCGGGAGTGGGTCCTACAATGAGCAGTTCTTC	CAIRTSGSGSYNEQFF
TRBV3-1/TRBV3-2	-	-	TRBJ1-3	TGTGCCAGCAGCCAAGATTCATTAGTGGGGAGGGCCGGGGGAAACACCATATATTTT	CASSQDSLVGRAGGNTIYF
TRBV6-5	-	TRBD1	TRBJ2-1	TGTGCCAGCAGCCCCCAGGGGGCGAGGAGCCATGAGCAGTTCTTC	CASSPQGARSHEQFF
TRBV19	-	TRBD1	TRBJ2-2	TGTGCCAGTAGTATTGCTGCAGGGGGCTGGGCCGGGGAGCTGTTTTTT	CASSIAAGGWAGELFF
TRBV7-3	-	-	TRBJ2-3	TGTGCCAGCAGCTTAACGAGCGGCACAGATACGCAGTATTTT	CASSLTSGTDTQYF
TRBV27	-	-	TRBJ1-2	TGTGCCAGCAGTTCGGGAAACTATGGCTACACCTTC	CASSSGNYGYTF